This TCR beta chain stems from a study of cytomegalovirus exposure and HLA in healthy donors. Across the study: Early released data had about 85 million unique TCRs, all coming from HLA-typed donors. Study observations and caveats: Specificity of three CMV-associated chains for CMV antigens was verified in vitro. The HLA-A and HLA-B alleles of most subjects were reportedly predicted accurately from TCR beta sequences.

Concerning this clone itself: Its antigen is as yet unknown.

The germline V gene has CDR1 SGHTA and CDR2 FQGNSA. The CDR3 contains 15 residues. Trimming cost V 3 bases and J 3 bases; bases outside gene matches: 6. PCR used 60 Vbeta primers and 13 Jbeta primers. Measured with immunoSEQ multiplex PCR; TCRdb has only the in-frame clones, and not every one. The sample holds tens of thousands of clones, roughly three quarters seen once. The chain links TRBV7-2 to TRBJ2-7; 9 bases align to TRBD2. This sequence was found in a man aged 25-45 years in good health and CMV-seronegative. Sequenced input: PBMCs. The CDR3 DNA sequence: TGTGCCAGCAGCTTGCAGACTAGCGGAGGCTACGAGCAGTACTTC. Translated, it gives CASSLQTSGGYEQYF.